The rows below give T cell receptor beta chains drawn from one sample of a study of T cell responses to AZD1222 COVID-19 vaccine. Clones were read by immunoSEQ multiplex PCR, and TCRdb kept only the in-frame ones, dropping some. The table includes around 130,000 clones, approximately 90% detected once. The sequencing used peripheral blood, collected 28 days after the second AZD1222 dose. These receptor sequences come from an adult who received the AZD1222 COVID-19 vaccine. The CDR3 runs from the conserved cysteine through the conserved F or W. A D gene is named only where the DNA matches it firmly. For some rows the clone size is stated as once, few or many, or as a class when expanded; others skip it.

clone_size	d_call	v_call	j_call	cdr3_nt	cdr3_aa
.	.	TRBV7-9	TRBJ1-2	TGTGCCAGCAGCTCGAGGGGGTCTAACTATGGCTACACCTTC	CASSSRGSNYGYTF
once	.	TRBV11-2	TRBJ2-5	TGTGCCAGCAGCGAGAACTCCCAGTACTTC	CASSENSQYF
.	.	TRBV21-1	TRBJ2-1	TGTGCCAGCTCCAAGGAGCGGGAGTTGCCCTACAATGAGCAGTTCTTC	CASSKERELPYNEQFF
.	.	TRBV12-3/TRBV12-4	TRBJ1-2	TGTGCCAGCGGGGGTGCAGAGGGCTATGGCTACACCTTC	CASGGAEGYGYTF
.	TRBD2	TRBV6-5	TRBJ2-7	TGTGCCAGCAGTTACTTGGGGACTAGCGGTTACGAGCAGTACTTC	CASSYLGTSGYEQYF
.	.	TRBV21-1	TRBJ1-3	TGTGCCAGCCGCCCCGGGACAGGGGTTCCCGCGTCTGGAAACACCATATATTTT	CASRPGTGVPASGNTIYF
.	TRBD1	TRBV30	TRBJ1-4	TGTGCCTGGAGTGCGGCAGGGGGCGGTTGGGATGAAAAACTGTTTTTT	CAWSAAGGGWDEKLFF
.	.	TRBV6-5	TRBJ1-2	TGTGCCAGCAGTTACTCAGGTTGGGATGGCTACACCTTC	CASSYSGWDGYTF
.	TRBD2	TRBV18	TRBJ2-1	TGTGCCAGCTCACTAGGACTAGCGCGACTGAATGAGCAGTTCTTC	CASSLGLARLNEQFF
.	.	TRBV19	TRBJ1-6	TGTGCCAGTAGTGGGGGACGAGGAAACTATAATTCACCCCTCCACTTT	CASSGGRGNYNSPLHF
.	.	TRBV4-1	TRBJ1-1	TGCGCCAGCAGCCAAAGAAACAGACTGAACACTGAAGCTTTCTTT	CASSQRNRLNTEAFF
.	TRBD1	TRBV5-6	TRBJ1-2	TGTGCCAGTTCGGACAGGGCGTATGGCTACACCTTC	CASSDRAYGYTF
once	.	TRBV27	TRBJ1-1	TGTGCCAGCAGCCCGAGAGTCTACACTGAAGCTTTCTTT	CASSPRVYTEAFF
.	.	TRBV19	TRBJ1-2	TGTGCCAGTAGTATCCAGATGAAGGGCTACACCTTC	CASSIQMKGYTF
.	.	TRBV5-4	TRBJ2-2	TGTGCCAGCAGCCTGGATCTGGGCACCGGGGAGCTGTTTTTT	CASSLDLGTGELFF
.	.	TRBV7-2	TRBJ2-3	TGTGCCAGCAGCTATTGGGGTCGCACAGATACGCAGTATTTT	CASSYWGRTDTQYF
.	TRBD1	TRBV15	TRBJ2-7	TGTGCCACCAGCAACGACAGGGGGAGGGAGCAGTACTTC	CATSNDRGREQYF
.	.	TRBV6-1	TRBJ1-5	TGTGCCAGCAGGGAAGGATCAGTCCTAGGGTCCCAGCATTTT	CASREGSVLGSQHF
.	TRBD1	TRBV29-1	TRBJ1-1	TGCGGCGGACAGGAGAACACTGAAGCTTTCTTT	CGGQENTEAFF
once	TRBD2	TRBV6-4	TRBJ2-1	TGTGCCAGCAGTGACTCTAGCGGGAGCTACAATGAGCAGTTCTTC	CASSDSSGSYNEQFF
.	.	TRBV30	TRBJ1-5	TGTGCCTGGAGTTTATCAGACGGAAGAAATCAGCCCCAGCATTTT	CAWSLSDGRNQPQHF
.	.	TRBV2	TRBJ2-7	TGTGCCAGCAGTGTGACGGAACTAACCTACGAGCAGTACTTC	CASSVTELTYEQYF
.	TRBD1	TRBV12-3/TRBV12-4	TRBJ1-1	TGTGCCAGCAGTCGACAGGGGGACCCTAAAGCTTTCTTT	CASSRQGDPKAFF
.	.	TRBV21-1	TRBJ2-3	TGTGCCAGCAGCTCGGGGGGGCCACAGGGCCCGGGCACAGATACGCAGTATTTT	CASSSGGPQGPGTDTQYF
few	TRBD2	TRBV7-2	TRBJ2-1	TGTGCCAGCGGACTAGCGGGGGACTCCTACAATGAGCAGTTCTTC	CASGLAGDSYNEQFF
.	.	TRBV19	TRBJ1-1	TGTGCCAGTAGTATGGACCTGAACACTGAAGCTTTCTTT	CASSMDLNTEAFF
.	TRBD2	TRBV2	TRBJ2-5	TGTGCCAGCAGCGGCCCCCCCGGGGGGCAAGAGACCCAGTACTTC	CASSGPPGGQETQYF
.	TRBD2	TRBV4-1	TRBJ2-1	TGCGCCAGCAGCCAAGGGCGGCTAGCGGGGGGGGTCGTGCAGTTCTTC	CASSQGRLAGGVVQFF
.	TRBD1	TRBV27	TRBJ1-5	TGTGCCAGCAGCTTGGGACAGGGGTTTTATCAGCCCCAGCATTTT	CASSLGQGFYQPQHF
once	TRBD1	TRBV5-4	TRBJ2-6	TGTGCCGTAACCCGGGGACAGGGCGCATTGGGGGCCAACGTCCTGACTTTC	CAVTRGQGALGANVLTF
.	.	TRBV15	TRBJ1-5	TGTGCCACCAGCAGAAGCCCAACTCAGCCCCAGCATTTT	CATSRSPTQPQHF
few	.	TRBV19	TRBJ2-5	TGTGCCAGTAGTGACTTGGGGTTGGAGACCCAGTACTTC	CASSDLGLETQYF
.	.	TRBV19	TRBJ1-2	TGTGCCAGTAGTATGGGACGGCCGGCAGGCTACACCTTC	CASSMGRPAGYTF
.	.	TRBV6-5	TRBJ2-7	TGTGCCAGCAGTTTCGGACGGGCCTACGAGCAGTACTTC	CASSFGRAYEQYF
.	.	TRBV27	TRBJ2-3	TGTGCCAGCTCGAAAATCGGAGGGACAGATACGCAGTATTTT	CASSKIGGTDTQYF
.	.	TRBV7-9	TRBJ1-5	TGTGCCAGCAGCTTAGTAGGGGGTAATCAGCCCCAGCATTTT	CASSLVGGNQPQHF
.	TRBD2	TRBV2	TRBJ2-1	TGTGCCACAGTCCGGGACTACTACAATGAGCAGTTCTTC	CATVRDYYNEQFF
.	.	TRBV3-1/TRBV3-2	TRBJ1-1	TGTGCCAGCAGCCACGGGGGGGAGGGAAGGAACACTGAAGCTTTCTTT	CASSHGGEGRNTEAFF
.	.	TRBV11-2	TRBJ1-4	TGTGCCAGCAGACCCACGTCCGGGGGCGGTGAAAAACTGTTTTTT	CASRPTSGGGEKLFF
.	TRBD2	TRBV2	TRBJ2-7	TGTGCCAGCAGTGAACACGGAAGTAGCGGGAGACATACCTACGAGCAGTACTTC	CASSEHGSSGRHTYEQYF
once	.	TRBV27	TRBJ1-2	TGTGCCAGCACCTCCAACAGGGACTATGGCTACACCTTC	CASTSNRDYGYTF
.	TRBD2	TRBV2	TRBJ2-3	TGTGCCAGCAACCTAGCGGGAGGCAGCACAGATACGCAGTATTTT	CASNLAGGSTDTQYF
once	.	TRBV2	TRBJ1-1	TGTGCCAGCAGGCAGACTAGGGACACTGAAGCTTTCTTT	CASRQTRDTEAFF
.	TRBD1	TRBV11-2	TRBJ2-3	TGTGCCAGCAGCCTAGGGCGCAGGGGGAGCACAGATATGCAGTATTTT	CASSLGRRGSTDMQYF
.	.	TRBV7-2	TRBJ1-3	TGTGCCAGCAGCTTAGGGGACGTAGACCCGGACACCATATATTTT	CASSLGDVDPDTIYF
.	TRBD1	TRBV5-4	TRBJ1-1	TGTGCCAGCAGCGACCGGACAGGCGCTCTGAACACTGAAGCTTTCTTT	CASSDRTGALNTEAFF